A single TCR beta chain is shown here with its context. This specimen belongs to a study of blood T cell repertoires in COVID-19. Study-wide context: Nucleic acid was either cDNA or gDNA, and it came from T cells, B-cell-depleted T cells, or PBMCs.

As processed by the authors: For nucleated cells, counts were estimated from reference gene primer amplification. Libraries were prepared by immunoSEQ multiplex PCR; TCRdb keeps only in-frame clonotypes and omits some of them. D and trimming come from the DNA, and the V and J calls and clone size come from that table. Of about 110,000 clones detected, roughly four fifths appear once; the ten largest clones hold roughly 14%. The CDR3 length is 14 residues. In germline, CDR1 is MNHEY, CDR2 SVGAGI. The V segment lost 6 bases and the J segment 0 bases; nucleotides outside the gene matches: 4. The rearrangement uses TRBV6-5 and TRBJ1-1; the match to TRBD1 covers 7 bases. The origin of this receptor is an elderly woman with acute or convalescent COVID-19. The sample was peripheral blood. The CDR3 DNA reads TGTGCCAGCAGCTCACAGGGGATGAACACTGAAGCTTTCTTT. Protein product: CASSSQGMNTEAFF.